This T cell receptor beta chain originates from a study of shared clonotypes between healthy human individuals. Germline-derived CDR1 and CDR2 are MNHEY and SMNVEV (reference sequence). V was clipped by 6 bases and J by 4 bases, with 22 bases between them. The CDR3 spans 16 residues. In the case of this clone: The target antigen is unknown.

Authors' data handling: Filtering differed because ImmunoSEQ produced junction-only sequences that carried no quality scores. The data were produced by immunoSEQ multiplex PCR, yet TCRdb's version contains in-frame clones alone and is incomplete. D and trimming come from the DNA, and the V and J calls and clone size come from that table. The sample carries some 2.3 million clones, roughly 93% recorded once. Findings of the study overall: The represented genetic and exposure-history diversity was limited by the small number of donors.

This chain joins TRBV27 and TRBJ2-7; possibly TRBD2 for D (5 bases). The specimen was naive CD4+ T cells from PBMCs. Subset reported: CD45RA+ positively selected. This receptor was identified in a man between 18 and 29 years old in good health. Some clones in this sample may be carry-over from other donors' samples. The CDR3 DNA reads TGTGCCAGCAGCCCTGCTTTCACGACTACACGATACGAGCAGTACTTC. Its protein product is CASSPAFTTTRYEQYF.